This T cell receptor (beta chain) comes out of a study of T cell responses to AZD1222 COVID-19 vaccine. Across the study: Second doses that came at about 4 or about 12 weeks were put together.

The table lists this clone with a few counts. Its antigen is currently unknown. General study points: Clonal diversity was possibly underestimated, and white British individuals and females predominated among donors.

TCRdb keeps only in-frame clones here, not all; method: immunoSEQ multiplex PCR. The data contain 80,000 to 100,000 clones, just over 90% of them singletons. The CDR3 sequence is 14 residues long. The V gene's germline CDR1 is SGHDT and CDR2 YYEEEE. Trimming removed 3 bases at V and 8 bases at J, with 15 bases between. The genes are TRBV5-6 and TRBJ2-1, with a possible D match to TRBD2 (5 bases). Sequenced here: peripheral blood, sampled on day 0 of AZD1222 vaccination. The source of this sequence is an adult in good health. The CDR3 loop is CASSSGDLRDEQFF. CDR3 DNA: TGTGCCAGCAGCTCCGGGGATTTGAGGGATGAGCAGTTCTTC. The complete variable domain, with remaining parts taken from reference TRBV5-6 and TRBJ2-1, reads DAGVTQSPTHLIKTRGQQVTLRCSPKSGHDTVSWYQQALGQGPQFIFQYYEEEERQRGNFPDRFSGHQFPNYSSELNVNALLLGDSALYLCASSSGDLRDEQFFGPGTRLTVL.